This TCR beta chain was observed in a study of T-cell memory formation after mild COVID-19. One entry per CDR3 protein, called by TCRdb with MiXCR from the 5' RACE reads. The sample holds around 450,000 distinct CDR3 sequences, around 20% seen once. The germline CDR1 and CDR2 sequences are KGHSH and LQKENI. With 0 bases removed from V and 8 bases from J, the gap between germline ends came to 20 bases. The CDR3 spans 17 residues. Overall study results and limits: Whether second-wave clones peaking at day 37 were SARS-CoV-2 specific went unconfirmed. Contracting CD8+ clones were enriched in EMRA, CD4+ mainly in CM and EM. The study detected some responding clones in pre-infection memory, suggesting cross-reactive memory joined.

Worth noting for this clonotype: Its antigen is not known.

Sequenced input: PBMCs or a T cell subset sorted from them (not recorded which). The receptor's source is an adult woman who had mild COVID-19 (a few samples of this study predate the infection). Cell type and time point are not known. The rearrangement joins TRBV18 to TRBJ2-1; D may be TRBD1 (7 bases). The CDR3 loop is CASSPPLARQGEDEQFF. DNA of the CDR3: TGTGCCAGCTCACCACCCCTAGCGCGACAGGGTGAGGATGAGCAGTTCTTC.